What follows are 14 T cell receptor beta chains derived from one specimen sequenced in a study of response to subunit inactivated influenza vaccine. TCRdb ran MiXCR on the RT-PCR reads and lists one entry per CDR3 protein. Of about 700,000 distinct CDR3 sequences listed, around 14% are singletons. The sample here was PBMCs from blood, taken 14 to 15 days before vaccination. These receptors all stem from a man aged 50-59 years who received an inactivated influenza vaccine.

This clonotype was detected only a few times. The V gene is TRBV11-2, the J gene TRBJ2-1, with TRBD1 as a possible D gene (5 bases). This CDR3 has 17 amino acids. Germline-derived CDR1 and CDR2 are SGHAT and FQNNGV. V lost 1 base, J lost 0 bases, and 13 bases lay in between. The chain's CDR3 is CASSLAQGIRSYNEQFF. The DNA for the CDR3 is TGTGCCAGCAGCTTAGCTCAGGGTATTCGCTCCTACAATGAGCAGTTCTTC.

This clonotype was observed a few times. V usage is TRBV12-3 or TRBV12-4 and J usage is TRBJ1-1; D is possibly TRBD1 (5 bases). V lost 10 bases and J lost 6, with 30 bases in between. The length of the CDR3 is 17 residues. CDR3 sequence (DNA): TGTGCCACCACAAGAAGGGGAGGTTCAGGGTTCGGCTCTGAAGCTTTCTTT. Amino acid sequence: CATTRRGGSGFGSEAFF.

This clonotype has ten or more counts. The chain uses TRBV5-1 and TRBJ2-2, with D perhaps TRBD1 (6 bases). CDR1 and CDR2 from the germline V gene are SGHRS and YFSETQ. Trimming took 6 bases from V and 2 from J, leaving 11 bases between them. The CDR3 sequence is 14 residues long. The CDR3 DNA reads TGCGCCAGCACAAGGACAGACAACACCGGGGAGCTGTTTTTT. It codes for CASTRTDNTGELFF.

In its sample, this clonotype was seen a few times. The V and J genes are TRBV7-9 and TRBJ2-3; TRBD2 agrees at 10 bases. Germline V gene data show CDR1 as SEHNR and CDR2 as FQNEAQ (reference sequence). This CDR3 region has 14 residues. The J segment lost 8 bases and the V segment lost 7 bases, leaving 9 bases of the junction unmatched. CDR3 bases: TGTGCCAGCACTTTAGCGGGGGGAGAGACTACGCAGTATTTT. Its protein is CASTLAGGETTQYF.

The chain couples TRBV24-1 to TRBJ2-1; no firm D call. CDR3 length equals 13 residues. V was cut by 4 bases and J by 6 bases, with 9 bases left in between. Per germline, CDR1 KGHDR and CDR2 SFDVKD. In nucleotides, the CDR3 is TGTGCCACCAGTGACTTCCTGGGCAATGAGCAGTTCTTC. It is translated as CATSDFLGNEQFF.

The chain couples TRBV20-1 to TRBJ1-1; D perhaps matches TRBD1 (6 bases). V shed 6 bases and J shed 3 bases, with 14 bases lying between them. In germline, CDR1 is DFQATT, CDR2 SNEGSKA (reference sequence). CDR3 size: 13 residues. The CDR3 here is CSALRDTYTEAFF. The CDR3, as DNA: TGCAGTGCCCTCCGGGACACCTACACTGAAGCTTTCTTT.

The chain couples TRBV11-2 to TRBJ2-2; possibly TRBD2 for D (6 bases). Trimming stripped 0 bases from V and 1 base from J, with 9 bases between. Germline V gene lookup returns CDR1 SGHAT and CDR2 FQNNGV. The CDR3 runs to 16 residues. As DNA, the CDR3 is TGTGCCAGCAGCTTAGATCGGGGACTGAACACCGGGGAGCTGTTTTTT. Translated: CASSLDRGLNTGELFF.

There are many counts of this clonotype. The chain employs TRBV10-3 and TRBJ1-1; unclear D gene. V was trimmed by 4 bases and J by 0 bases, leaving 12 bases between them. Germline lookup yields CDR1 ENHRY and CDR2 SYGVKD. The CDR3 consists of 15 residues. The CDR3 protein is CAISASGGMNTEAFF. DNA of the CDR3: TGTGCCATCAGTGCGAGTGGAGGGATGAACACTGAAGCTTTCTTT.

This clonotype was observed a handful of times. The J gene is TRBJ2-5, the V gene TRBV28; 7 nucleotides line up with TRBD1. The CDR3 has 15 residues. Per the germline V gene, CDR1 is MDHEN and CDR2 is SYDVKM. V lost 3 bases to trimming and J lost 3 bases; unmatched junction nucleotides: 7. The CDR3 sequence: CASSFSGTAKETQYF. In nucleotides, the CDR3 is TGTGCCAGCAGTTTCTCCGGGACAGCAAAAGAGACCCAGTACTTC. Complete variable domain (other parts from reference TRBV28 and TRBJ2-5): DVKVTQSSRYLVKRTGEKVFLECVQDMDHENMFWYRQDPGLGLRLIYFSYDVKMKEKGDIPEGYSVSREKKERFSLILESASTNQTSMYLCASSFSGTAKETQYFGPGTRLLVL.

The rearrangement links TRBV5-4 to TRBJ2-7, with D uncertain. Deletions cut 1 base from V and 5 bases from J, with 7 bases between. Germline-derived CDR1 and CDR2 are SGHNT and YYREEE (reference sequence). CDR3 length equals 12 residues. CDR3 bases: TGTGCCAGCAGCTTGAGTCTCCACGAGCAGTACTTC. Amino acid sequence: CASSLSLHEQYF.

This clonotype was counted many times. This chain's CDR3 is CASSPLGWGYQETQYF. In nucleotides, the CDR3 is TGTGCCAGCAGCCCCTTGGGGTGGGGGTACCAAGAGACCCAGTACTTC. The genes are TRBV3-1 and TRBJ2-5; the D call may be TRBD1 or TRBD2 (5 bases each). The V end lost 4 bases, the J end lost 0 bases, and 15 bases lay between the germline ends. The CDR3 is made up of 16 amino acids. CDR1 is LGHDT and CDR2 is YNNKEL in the germline V gene (reference sequence).

This clonotype was counted only a few times. V and J are TRBV25-1 and TRBJ2-7, with D perhaps matching TRBD1 (5 bases). The CDR3 length is 13 residues. V shed 4 bases and J shed 3 bases, with 10 bases lying between them. From germline, CDR1 is MGHDK and CDR2 SYGVNS. The CDR3 DNA reads TGTGCCAGCAGTGTTATTGACAGCTACGAGCAGTACTTC. Translation gives CASSVIDSYEQYF.

Remarks on this clonotype: Possible read error: a much larger clone is one base away. This chain connects TRBV20-1 to TRBJ2-3, with TRBD2 as a possible D gene (7 bases). The CDR3 contains 16 residues. In germline, CDR1 is DFQATT, CDR2 SNEGSKA (reference sequence). DNA for the CDR3: TGCTGTGCTAGAACCTCCCCGCGGGGGCCTGGGGATACGCAGTATTTT. This codes for CCARTSPRGPGDTQYF.

The gene calls are TRBV4-1 and TRBJ1-1; D may be TRBD1 (5 bases). The length of the CDR3 is 17 residues. V lost 0 bases and J 4 bases, leaving 18 bases between the germline ends. CDR1 is MGHRA and CDR2 is YSYEKL in the germline V gene. Written as DNA, the CDR3 is TGCGCCAGCAGCCAAGATCGGGGCACCCCTTTGGTCACTGAAGCTTTCTTT. It yields the protein CASSQDRGTPLVTEAFF.